The rows below give T cell receptor beta chains drawn from one sample of a study of T cell changes during pregnancy in multiple sclerosis. Clones were sequenced by immunoSEQ multiplex PCR, and TCRdb holds only the in-frame ones, with some missing. Here the sample spans about 52,000 clones, around 93% being singletons. Sequenced material: CD4+ T cells from peripheral blood mononuclear cells, taken after pregnancy. The source is a female donor in good health, enrolled as a control in a pregnancy study. CDR3s include the opening cysteine and the closing phenylalanine or tryptophan.

CDR3aa | j_gene | v_gene
CASSFPSGGDYEQYF | TRBJ2-7 | TRBV7-2
CASSFGTDTQYF | TRBJ2-3 | TRBV7-2
CASRRGENSEAFF | TRBJ1-1 | TRBV2
CASSPGTPPYEQYF | TRBJ2-7 | TRBV7-6
CSVRDRGLDYGYTF | TRBJ1-2 | TRBV29-1
CASSIPTATGELFF | TRBJ2-2 | TRBV6-1
CAWSVNFQETQYF | TRBJ2-5 | TRBV30
CASSRGTSGGAPIEQYF | TRBJ2-7 | TRBV5-4
CASSPQGSGNTIYF | TRBJ1-3 | TRBV18
CASSYRGTQGAGELFF | TRBJ2-2 | TRBV6-5
CASSAPGGRGKNIQYF | TRBJ2-4 | TRBV6-1
CASSLEARGTEQFF | TRBJ2-1 | TRBV7-3
CASSPQGSGNTIYF | TRBJ1-3 | TRBV6-5
CSVEEYPGGGNTEAFF | TRBJ1-1 | TRBV29-1
CASSSGTGGRTEAFF | TRBJ1-1 | TRBV7-3
CASSSDQGVRPQHF | TRBJ1-5 | TRBV4-3
CASSQSGGQEDAFF | TRBJ1-1 | TRBV7-9
CASSLWGGLRDMSDTQYF | TRBJ2-3 | TRBV19
CASSLEGPGMNQPQHF | TRBJ1-5 | TRBV7-2
CASTPDRSLYGYTF | TRBJ1-2 | TRBV19
CASRPGLAGNTGELFF | TRBJ2-2 | TRBV7-2
CASIPGHLNTGELFF | TRBJ2-2 | TRBV19